The 31 T cell receptor beta chains presented below share a single source sample, sequenced in a study of cytomegalovirus exposure and HLA in healthy donors. This PCR relied on a set of 60 Vbeta primers and 13 Jbeta primers. Repertoires were generated with immunoSEQ multiplex PCR, while TCRdb's copy carries only in-frame clones and drops some. In the table there are about 82,000 clones, approximately 74% of which are singletons. Material for sequencing was PBMCs. The origin of the receptors is a woman aged 50 to 60 in good health and CMV-seropositive.

This clone was seen a few times. The chain uses TRBV28 and TRBJ1-4; D is possibly TRBD1 (6 bases). Germline V gene lookup returns CDR1 MDHEN and CDR2 SYDVKM. This CDR3 has 13 residues. V dropped 6 bases and J dropped 7 bases, with 12 bases sitting between them. The CDR3 DNA reads as TGTGCCAGCAGAGGAGGGGGGGCTGAAAAACTGTTTTTT. Its translation: CASRGGGAEKLFF.

This clone was seen a handful of times. The rearrangement uses TRBV4-2 and TRBJ1-5; D call uncertain. V shed 0 bases and J shed 4 bases, with 4 bases lying between them. CDR1 and CDR2 from the germline V gene are LGHNA and YNFKEQ. The CDR3 contains 13 residues. The CDR3 nucleotides read TGTGCCAGCAGCCAAGATATGAATCAGCCCCAGCATTTT. This encodes CASSQDMNQPQHF.

This clone was found a few times. The chain is built from TRBV6-5 and TRBJ2-5, with 10 bases aligning to TRBD1. Germline CDR1 and CDR2: MNHEY and SVGAGI. This CDR3 comprises 13 residues. Trimming took 10 bases from V and 2 from J; bases not matched to a gene: 4. The CDR3, as DNA: TGTGCCACCGGGACAGGGGCACAAGAGACCCAGTACTTC. It yields the protein CATGTGAQETQYF.

There are a few counts of this clone. The rearrangement links TRBV30 to TRBJ2-3, with 7 bases identical to TRBD2. The CDR3 sequence is 15 residues long. Germline CDR1 reads GTSNPN; CDR2 reads SVGIG (reference sequence). V lost 7 bases and J lost 0; bases outside the gene matches: 10. Here the CDR3 DNA reads TGTGCCTCCACCCGGGGTAGCGGGAGCACAGATACGCAGTATTTT. Its translation is CASTRGSGSTDTQYF.

This clone was recorded once. The rearrangement links TRBV6-1 to TRBJ1-5, with a weak D call TRBD1 (5 bases). The CDR3 is 13 amino acids. Trimming cost V 2 bases and J 7 bases, with 9 bases left between them. Germline V gene data show CDR1 as MNHNS and CDR2 as SASEGT. CDR3 residues: CASSEHGGQPQHF. CDR3 DNA sequence: TGTGCCAGCAGTGAACACGGGGGGCAGCCCCAGCATTTT.

The chain uses TRBV6-5 and TRBJ2-1, with 14 bases lining up with TRBD2. The CDR3 is 15 residues long. Trimming at V came to 5 bases and at J to 9 bases, leaving 6 bases not matched to a gene. Looked up from germline, CDR1 is MNHEY and CDR2 is SVGAGI. CDR3 loop: CASSVGGLAGVEQFF. Here the CDR3 DNA reads TGTGCCAGCAGTGTCGGGGGACTAGCGGGAGTTGAGCAGTTCTTC.

The chain uses TRBV9 and TRBJ2-1; D unclear. The germline V gene encodes CDR1 SGDLS and CDR2 YYNGEE. The V end was cut by 0 bases, the J end by 7 bases, with 8 bases between. This CDR3 is built from 13 residues. The CDR3 here is CASSVATWNEQFF. The CDR3, as DNA: TGTGCCAGCAGCGTAGCTACGTGGAATGAGCAGTTCTTC.

The V call is TRBV7-2, the J call TRBJ2-1, with a weak D call TRBD1 (6 bases). Per germline, CDR1 SGHTA and CDR2 FQGNSA. The CDR3 length is 15 residues. The V gene lost 2 bases and the J gene lost 2 bases, with 10 bases spanning the gap. DNA for the CDR3: TGTGCCAGCAGCTTATCAGGGGCTACCTACAATGAGCAGTTCTTC. This sequence encodes CASSLSGATYNEQFF. Complete variable domain (other parts from reference TRBV7-2 and TRBJ2-1): GAGVSQSPSNKVTEKGKDVELRCDPISGHTALYWYRQSLGQGLEFLIYFQGNSAPDKSGLPSDRFSAERTGGSVSTLTIQRTQQEDSAVYLCASSLSGATYNEQFFGPGTRLTVL.

The rearrangement uses TRBV2 and TRBJ2-5; 11 bases match TRBD1. The CDR3 covers 18 residues. With V trimmed by 1 base and J by 4 bases, 11 bases remained unmatched. The germline gives CDR1 SNHLY, CDR2 FYNNEI. CDR3 in amino acids: CASSEVGWGTGGRETQYF. The CDR3 nucleotides read TGTGCCAGCAGTGAAGTTGGGTGGGGGACAGGGGGTAGAGAGACCCAGTACTTC.

The V gene is TRBV5-6, the J gene TRBJ1-5; no firm D call. Trimming cost V 3 bases and J 2 bases, with 12 bases left between them. CDR1 and CDR2 (germline): SGHDT, YYEEEE. The CDR3 extends over 15 amino acids. CDR3 nucleotide sequence: TGTGCCAGCAGCTCACTTGGTGAGGGCAATCAGCCCCAGCATTTT. Translating gives CASSSLGEGNQPQHF.

The chain recombines TRBV5-6 with TRBJ1-2; the D gene is possibly TRBD1 (5 bases). V was clipped by 3 bases and J by 4 bases, with 10 bases between them. CDR3 length: 13 amino acids. Germline V CDR1 and CDR2: SGHDT, YYEEEE. This CDR3 is CASSSDTGYGYTF. The DNA of the CDR3 is TGTGCCAGCAGCTCGGACACCGGCTATGGCTACACCTTC.

This clone was seen only a few times. The chain couples TRBV4-2 to TRBJ1-1; 8 bases match TRBD1. With V trimmed by 1 base and J by 1 base, 5 bases remained unmatched. CDR3 size: 16 residues. CDR1 is LGHNA, CDR2 YNFKEQ, per germline. CDR3 coding DNA: TGTGCCAGCAGCCAAGGAGGGACAGGACGGAACACTGAAGCTTTCTTT. Translating it yields CASSQGGTGRNTEAFF.

The CDR3 DNA is TGTGCCAGCAGCTCCAGGGGGCCTGGGGCCAACGTCCTGACTTTC. Translated: CASSSRGPGANVLTF. The genes are TRBV11-3 and TRBJ2-6; 8 bases match TRBD1. The CDR3 is 15 residues long. Germline V gives CDR1 SGHNT, CDR2 YENEEA. V was pared by 4 bases and J by 2 bases, with 1 base of the junction left unmatched.

J is TRBJ2-3 and V is TRBV7-2, with D possibly matching TRBD2 (6 bases). The CDR3 is 16 amino acids. The V and J ends lost 1 base and 11 bases respectively, with 22 bases between them. CDR1 is SGHTA and CDR2 is FQGNSA in the germline V gene. DNA for the CDR3: TGTGCCAGCAGCTTAGACAACCCTATACTAGCAGGCCGGCAGTATTTT. Its translation is CASSLDNPILAGRQYF.

V gene TRBV29-1 combines with J gene TRBJ2-6; the D is unclear. The germline V gene has CDR1 SQVTM and CDR2 ANQGSEA. The CDR3 extends over 14 amino acids. Trimming took off 4 bases at V and 0 bases at J, with 7 bases between the two ends. CDR3 sequence (DNA): TGCAGCGTTGCTAACCTCTCTGGGGCCAACGTCCTGACTTTC. Residues: CSVANLSGANVLTF. Combining the CDR3 with reference TRBV29-1 and TRBJ2-6 gives the whole variable domain SAVISQKPSRDICQRGTSLTIQCQVDSQVTMMFWYRQQPGQSLTLIATANQGSEATYESGFVIDKFPISRPNLTFSTLTVSNMSPEDSSIYLCSVANLSGANVLTFGAGSRLTVL.

The rearrangement uses TRBV19 and TRBJ2-7, with a possible D match to TRBD1 (6 bases). Germline assignment: CDR1 LNHDA and CDR2 SQIVND (reference sequence). The CDR3 has 14 residues. V lost 7 bases and J 4 bases, leaving 17 bases between the germline ends. In DNA, the CDR3 is TGTGCCAGTATGGGGGCAGGGTCCGGGTACGAGCAGTACTTC. Amino acids: CASMGAGSGYEQYF.

V gene TRBV11-2 combines with J gene TRBJ2-1; a possible D gene is TRBD1 (6 bases). Germline CDR1 reads SGHAT; CDR2 reads FQNNGV. The CDR3 length is 14 residues. Between the trimmed V and J ends, which lost 0 bases and 10 bases, there was a span of 13 bases. CDR3 in amino acids: CASSLEGRGREQFF. In DNA form, the CDR3 reads TGTGCCAGCAGCTTAGAGGGCAGGGGAAGGGAGCAGTTCTTC.

The V gene is TRBV7-9, the J gene TRBJ2-7, with D uncertain. Germline V gene lookup returns CDR1 SEHNR and CDR2 FQNEAQ (reference sequence). The V end was cut by 1 base, the J end by 4 bases, with 8 bases between. The length of the CDR3 is 13 residues. The CDR3 DNA is TGTGCCAGCAGCTTAGTGGCGGCTTACGAGCAGTACTTC. Translating gives CASSLVAAYEQYF.

V is TRBV28 and J is TRBJ1-4; D might be TRBD1 (6 bases). The germline V gene has CDR1 MDHEN and CDR2 SYDVKM. The CDR3 runs 14 residues. V lost 11 bases, J lost 0 bases, and 13 bases lay in between. The CDR3 sequence: CAAKGTTTNEKLFF. CDR3 DNA sequence: TGTGCCGCTAAGGGGACAACAACTAATGAAAAACTGTTTTTT.

V and J are TRBV29-1 and TRBJ2-3; TRBD1 matches at 7 bases. J gave up 4 bases and V 6 bases, and 7 bases lay outside the gene matches. The length of the CDR3 is 13 residues. The V gene's germline CDR1 is SQVTM and CDR2 ANQGSEA. The CDR3 loop is CSVQGVPADTQYF. In DNA form, the CDR3 reads TGCAGCGTGCAGGGGGTCCCGGCAGATACGCAGTATTTT.

The chain uses TRBV28 and TRBJ2-6; TRBD2 might be the D (5 bases). The CDR3 is 16 amino acids. V was shortened by 5 bases and J by 0 bases, with 11 bases between the two germline ends. Germline CDR1 is MDHEN and CDR2 is SYDVKM. Here the CDR3 reads CASSRTRDSGANVLTF. In DNA form, the CDR3 reads TGTGCCAGCAGTCGAACCCGGGACTCTGGGGCCAACGTCCTGACTTTC.

V is TRBV27 and J is TRBJ2-7; TRBD2 matches 13 bases. V lost 3 bases and J lost 5; bases outside the gene matches: 13. This CDR3 has 18 amino acids. CDR1 and CDR2 from the germline V gene are MNHEY and SMNVEV (reference sequence). CDR3 loop: CASSFRGLAGLGAHEQYF. CDR3 DNA: TGTGCCAGCAGTTTTAGGGGACTAGCGGGACTTGGTGCCCACGAGCAGTACTTC.

CDR3 region: CASSKPRHLSGNTIYF. Written as DNA, the CDR3 is TGTGCCAGCAGCAAACCCCGACATCTCTCTGGAAACACCATATATTTT. The chain uses TRBV2 and TRBJ1-3; D ambiguous. The CDR3 loop spans 16 amino acids. CDR1 is SNHLY, CDR2 FYNNEI, per germline. V lost 6 bases, J lost 0 bases, and 15 bases lay in between.

The chain uses TRBV6-5 and TRBJ2-7; perhaps TRBD1 as D (6 bases). The CDR3 is 15 residues long. Trimming took 4 bases from V and 0 from J, leaving 13 bases between them. Germline V gives CDR1 MNHEY, CDR2 SVGAGI. CDR3 coding DNA: TGTGCCAGCAGTTCTGACAGGCCTATCTCCTACGAGCAGTACTTC. It codes for CASSSDRPISYEQYF.

The J gene is TRBJ2-1, the V gene TRBV6-4, with 7 bases lining up with TRBD2. Germline CDR1 MRHNA, CDR2 SNTAGT. The CDR3 length is 14 residues. V lost 0 bases, J lost 7 bases, and 3 bases stayed unmatched. CDR3 coding DNA: TGTGCCAGCAGTGACTCTGTGGGAGGGAATGAGCAGTTCTTC. It is translated as CASSDSVGGNEQFF.

The chain couples TRBV6-1 to TRBJ2-7; TRBD2 matches at 13 bases. CDR1 and CDR2 from the germline V gene are MNHNS and SASEGT. After removal of 5 bases from V and 7 bases from J, the junction contained 8 bases not matched to a gene. This CDR3 contains 15 residues. The CDR3 spells CASSPGLAGDREQYF. The CDR3 DNA reads as TGTGCCAGCAGTCCCGGACTAGCGGGAGATAGGGAGCAGTACTTC.

The CDR3 DNA reads as TGTGCCAGCTTGGGGGGGCTGGGTGAAAAACTGTTTTTT. Amino acids: CASLGGLGEKLFF. The chain carries TRBV6-5 and TRBJ1-4; possibly TRBD1 for D (6 bases). From germline, CDR1 is MNHEY and CDR2 SVGAGI. The CDR3 has 13 residues. V shed 8 bases and J shed 7 bases, with 14 bases lying between them.

This chain joins TRBV2 and TRBJ2-2; 15 bases match TRBD2. CDR1 is SNHLY and CDR2 is FYNNEI in the germline V gene. CDR3 length equals 18 residues. V lost 5 bases to trimming and J lost 3 bases; unmatched junction nucleotides: 7. The CDR3 loop reads CASSWTSGRALDTGELFF. The CDR3 DNA is TGTGCCAGCAGTTGGACTAGCGGGAGGGCCTTGGACACCGGGGAGCTGTTTTTT.

The V gene is TRBV6-1, the J gene TRBJ1-2; TRBD1 agrees at 11 bases. The CDR3 is 13 amino acids. Per germline, CDR1 MNHNS and CDR2 SASEGT. V shed 3 bases and J 9 bases; nucleotides not matched to a gene: 3. CDR3 nucleotide sequence: TGTGCCAGCAGTGATAGGGACAGGGGGAGCTACACCTTC. This encodes CASSDRDRGSYTF.

The chain couples TRBV5-4 to TRBJ2-7; possibly TRBD2 for D (6 bases). This CDR3 is 14 amino acids long. Germline assignment: CDR1 SGHNT and CDR2 YYREEE (reference sequence). Trimming pared 0 bases from V and 3 bases from J, leaving 10 bases between. DNA of the CDR3: TGTGCCAGCAGCTTGGGGCGGGGTCGCTACGAGCAGTACTTC. This translates into CASSLGRGRYEQYF.

CDR3 DNA: TGTGCCAGCAGTGAGGGGGGAAGCAATCAGCCCCAGCATTTT. This gives the protein CASSEGGSNQPQHF. The gene calls are TRBV6-1 and TRBJ1-5, with TRBD1 as a possible D gene (5 bases). CDR1 and CDR2 (germline): MNHNS, SASEGT. This CDR3 is built from 14 residues. Trimming pared 3 bases from V and 1 base from J, leaving 7 bases between.